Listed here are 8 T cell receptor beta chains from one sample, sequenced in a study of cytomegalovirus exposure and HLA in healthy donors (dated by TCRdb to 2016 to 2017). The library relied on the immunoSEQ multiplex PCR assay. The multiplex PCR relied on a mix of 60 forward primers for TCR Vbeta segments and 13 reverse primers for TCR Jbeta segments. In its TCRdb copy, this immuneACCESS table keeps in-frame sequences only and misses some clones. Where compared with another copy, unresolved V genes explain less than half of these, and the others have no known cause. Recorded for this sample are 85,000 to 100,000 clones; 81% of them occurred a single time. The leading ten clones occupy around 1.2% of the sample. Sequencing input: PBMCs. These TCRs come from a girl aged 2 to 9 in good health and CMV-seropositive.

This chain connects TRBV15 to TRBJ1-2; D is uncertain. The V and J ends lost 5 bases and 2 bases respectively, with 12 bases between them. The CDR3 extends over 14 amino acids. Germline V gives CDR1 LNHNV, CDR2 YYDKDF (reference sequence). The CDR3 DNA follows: TGTGCCACCAGCCGCAGAAGGGAGAACTATGGCTACACCTTC. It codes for CATSRRRENYGYTF.

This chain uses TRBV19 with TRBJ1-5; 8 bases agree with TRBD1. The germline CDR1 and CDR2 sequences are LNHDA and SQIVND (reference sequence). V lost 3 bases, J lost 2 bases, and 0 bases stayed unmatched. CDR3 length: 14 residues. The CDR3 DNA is TGTGCCAGTAGTATGACAGGGGGCAATCAGCCCCAGCATTTT. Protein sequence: CASSMTGGNQPQHF.

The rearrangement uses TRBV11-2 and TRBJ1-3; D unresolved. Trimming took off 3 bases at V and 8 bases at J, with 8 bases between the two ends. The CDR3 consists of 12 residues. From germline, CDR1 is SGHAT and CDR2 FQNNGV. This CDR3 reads CASSFYRDTIYF. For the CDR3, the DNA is TGTGCCAGCAGCTTCTATAGAGACACCATATATTTT.

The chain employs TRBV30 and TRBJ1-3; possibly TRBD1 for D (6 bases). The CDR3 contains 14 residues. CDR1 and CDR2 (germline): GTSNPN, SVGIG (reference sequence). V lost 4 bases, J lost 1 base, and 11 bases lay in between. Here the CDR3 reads CAWIRDRSGNTIYF. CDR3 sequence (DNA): TGTGCCTGGATTCGCGACAGGTCTGGAAACACCATATATTTT.

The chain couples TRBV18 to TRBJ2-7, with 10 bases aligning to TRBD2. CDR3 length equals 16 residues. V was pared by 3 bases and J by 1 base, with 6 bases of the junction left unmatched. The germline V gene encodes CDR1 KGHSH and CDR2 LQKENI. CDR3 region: CASSPPGLAESYEQYF. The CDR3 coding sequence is TGTGCCAGCTCACCTCCCGGACTAGCGGAATCCTACGAGCAGTACTTC.

CDR3 in DNA: TGCGCCAGCAGCCAAACCACAGGGGCCGACACCGGGGAGCTGTTTTTT. This codes for CASSQTTGADTGELFF. The chain combines TRBV4-3 with TRBJ2-2, with TRBD1 matching over 7 bases. The CDR3 is 16 residues long. The ends lost 2 bases at V and 3 bases at J; junction bases unmatched: 6. CDR1 and CDR2 (germline): LGHNA, YSLEER.

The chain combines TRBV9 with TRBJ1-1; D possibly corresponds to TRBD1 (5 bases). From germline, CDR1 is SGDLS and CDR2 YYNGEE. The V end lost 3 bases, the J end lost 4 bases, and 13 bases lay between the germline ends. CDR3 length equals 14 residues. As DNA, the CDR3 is TGTGCCAGCAGCGGGGGGGGACTGGGCACTGAAGCTTTCTTT. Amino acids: CASSGGGLGTEAFF.

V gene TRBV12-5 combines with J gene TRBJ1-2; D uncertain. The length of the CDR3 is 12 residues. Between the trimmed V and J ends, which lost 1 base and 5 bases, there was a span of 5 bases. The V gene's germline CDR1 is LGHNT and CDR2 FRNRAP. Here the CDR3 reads CASGLGLYGYTF. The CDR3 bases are TGTGCTAGTGGTTTGGGACTATATGGCTACACCTTC.